The 18 T cell receptor beta chains listed next were all sequenced from one sample in a study of cytomegalovirus exposure and HLA in healthy donors. With 60 Vbeta and 13 Jbeta primers, the PCR was carried out. Produced via immunoSEQ multiplex PCR; TCRdb's table is partial and in-frame only. The sample yields approximately 180,000 clones, roughly 70% seen once. Sequenced: PBMCs. The receptor set was obtained from a woman in her twenties or thirties in good health and CMV-seronegative.

The rearrangement joins TRBV10-3 to TRBJ1-1; D unresolved. Germline V CDR1 and CDR2: ENHRY, SYGVKD. Trimming left V 4 bases short and J 0 bases short, with 9 bases between. The CDR3 is 14 amino acids. The CDR3 nucleotides are TGTGCCATCAGTGGCGGGGATTTGAACACTGAAGCTTTCTTT. Its translation: CAISGGDLNTEAFF.

This clone was seen once. The chain uses TRBV9 and TRBJ2-5, with D perhaps TRBD1 (6 bases). This CDR3 has 15 residues. Germline-derived CDR1 and CDR2 are SGDLS and YYNGEE. The V end lost 0 bases, the J end lost 1 base, and 10 bases lay between the germline ends. CDR3 sequence reads: CASSVDTGLQETQYF. The CDR3 DNA sequence: TGTGCCAGCAGCGTAGATACAGGGCTCCAAGAGACCCAGTACTTC.

V usage is TRBV18 and J usage is TRBJ1-2; D remains ambiguous. The CDR3 runs to 14 residues. V gave up 3 bases and J gave up 3 bases, with 11 bases separating them. The germline gives CDR1 KGHSH, CDR2 LQKENI. CDR3: CASSPAGIDYGYTF. In DNA, the CDR3 is TGTGCCAGCTCACCTGCGGGGATCGACTATGGCTACACCTTC.

This clone came up a few times. The chain carries TRBV4-2 and TRBJ2-2, with 12 bases identical to TRBD2. CDR1 LGHNA and CDR2 YNFKEQ come from the germline V gene. With 0 bases clipped from V and 5 bases from J, the junction kept 7 bases outside the gene matches. The CDR3 contains 18 residues. The CDR3 reads CASSQDLAGGSGTGELFF. The CDR3 DNA reads as TGTGCCAGCAGCCAAGACCTAGCGGGAGGGTCCGGGACCGGGGAGCTGTTTTTT.

V is TRBV20-1 and J is TRBJ1-4; 8 bases are shared with TRBD1. The CDR3 covers 11 residues. V dropped 6 bases and J dropped 8; count of bases not matched to a gene: 2. Germline V lookup: CDR1 DFQATT, CDR2 SNEGSKA (reference sequence). The CDR3: CSAYRGEKLFF. Written as DNA, the CDR3 is TGCAGTGCCTACAGGGGGGAAAAACTGTTTTTT.

This chain uses TRBV7-6 with TRBJ1-4, with 7 nucleotides matching TRBD1. Germline V gives CDR1 SGHVS, CDR2 FNYEAQ. This CDR3 is built from 18 residues. The V segment lost 1 base and the J segment 4 bases; nucleotides outside the gene matches: 12. This chain's CDR3 is CASSLEQGTRAFNEKLFF. Here the CDR3 DNA reads TGTGCCAGCAGCTTAGAACAGGGGACTCGGGCTTTTAATGAAAAACTGTTTTTT.

The chain links TRBV19 to TRBJ2-1, with 12 bases identical to TRBD2. With V trimmed by 5 bases and J by 1 base, 9 bases remained unmatched. This CDR3 comprises 18 residues. Per the germline V gene, CDR1 is LNHDA and CDR2 is SQIVND (reference sequence). CDR3 bases: TGTGCCAGTAGTGATTCCCCGGGACTAGCGGGTTCCTACAATGAGCAGTTCTTC. Residues: CASSDSPGLAGSYNEQFF.

The V gene is TRBV7-6, the J gene TRBJ1-3; D unresolved. This CDR3 comprises 17 residues. The V end was cut by 5 bases, the J end by 0 bases, with 17 bases between. Germline CDR1 SGHVS, CDR2 FNYEAQ. CDR3 loop: CASSPPGLLSSGNTIYF. The DNA of the CDR3 is TGTGCCAGCAGCCCGCCAGGACTGCTGAGCTCTGGAAACACCATATATTTT.

This clone came up a few times. The V and J genes are TRBV5-1 and TRBJ1-1; perhaps TRBD1 as D (6 bases). V was trimmed by 1 base and J by 7 bases, leaving 8 bases between them. This CDR3 region has 12 residues. The germline gives CDR1 SGHRS, CDR2 YFSETQ. CDR3 region: CASSLTGSEAFF. CDR3 DNA: TGCGCCAGCAGCTTGACAGGGAGTGAAGCTTTCTTT.

In its sample, this clone was seen once. The chain joins TRBV5-1 to TRBJ2-1; tentatively, D is TRBD2 (6 bases). The CDR3 length is 16 residues. Germline V gene lookup returns CDR1 SGHRS and CDR2 YFSETQ. The V end lost 4 bases, the J end lost 0 bases, and 14 bases lay between the germline ends. The CDR3 DNA follows: TGCGCCAGCAGCCCGGGGGTGTCGAGCTCCTACAATGAGCAGTTCTTC. Its translation: CASSPGVSSSYNEQFF.

In DNA, the CDR3 is TGTGCCAGCAGCCCGTCGGACGGACTAAACATTCAGTACTTC. Its protein is CASSPSDGLNIQYF. The rearrangement joins TRBV9 to TRBJ2-4; possible D gene TRBD2, 5 bases. The CDR3 extends over 14 amino acids. V dropped 4 bases and J dropped 6 bases, with 14 bases sitting between them. Germline values: CDR1 SGDLS, CDR2 YYNGEE. Looking up the rest from reference TRBV9 and TRBJ2-4 gives the full variable domain: DSGVTQTPKHLITATGQRVTLRCSPRSGDLSVYWYQQSLDQGLQFLIQYYNGEERAKGNILERFSAQQFPDLHSELNLSSLELGDSALYFCASSPSDGLNIQYFGAGTRLSVL.

This chain uses TRBV6-5 with TRBJ2-7, with TRBD1 matching 10 bases. The junction had 3 bases not matched to a gene; V was cut back by 5 bases and J by 2 bases. The CDR3 covers 14 residues. CDR1 is MNHEY and CDR2 is SVGAGI in the germline V gene. CDR3 protein: CASSPGQGTYEQYF. Here the CDR3 DNA reads TGTGCCAGCAGTCCGGGACAGGGGACCTACGAGCAGTACTTC.

The V gene is TRBV13, the J gene TRBJ2-1; 14 bases match TRBD2. Germline values: CDR1 PRHDT, CDR2 FYEKMQ (reference sequence). The CDR3 length is 16 residues. V was pared by 4 bases and J by 4 bases, with 3 bases of the junction left unmatched. The CDR3 is CASSSGLAGGYNEQFF. In DNA form, the CDR3 reads TGTGCCAGCAGCTCCGGACTAGCGGGAGGATACAATGAGCAGTTCTTC.

The rearrangement joins TRBV11-2 to TRBJ2-3; 8 bases align to TRBD2. Unmatched junction bases numbered 13, after V lost 5 bases and J lost 6 bases. The CDR3 is 16 residues long. The germline CDR1 and CDR2 sequences are SGHAT and FQNNGV. In nucleotides, the CDR3 is TGTGCCAGCAGCGCTACCCGGGGGGGCAGAATGGATACGCAGTATTTT. Translated, it gives CASSATRGGRMDTQYF.

J is TRBJ2-7 and V is TRBV27; 9 bases fit TRBD1. The V gene end was trimmed by 3 bases and the J gene end by 7 bases; junction bases not matched to a gene: 4. In germline, CDR1 is MNHEY, CDR2 SMNVEV (reference sequence). The CDR3 is 13 amino acids. This CDR3 reads CASSFGTGKEQYF. For the CDR3, the DNA is TGTGCCAGCAGTTTCGGGACAGGGAAAGAGCAGTACTTC.

V and J are TRBV5-1 and TRBJ2-1, with TRBD2 identical over 12 bases. Germline lookup yields CDR1 SGHRS and CDR2 YFSETQ. The CDR3 has 15 amino acids. With 7 bases clipped from V and 4 bases from J, the junction kept 6 bases outside the gene matches. For the CDR3, the DNA is TGCGCCAGCGGGATGACTAGCGGGGGTTACAATGAGCAGTTCTTC. Translation gives CASGMTSGGYNEQFF. Supplemented by reference TRBV5-1 and TRBJ2-1, the full variable domain reads KAGVTQTPRYLIKTRGQQVTLSCSPISGHRSVSWYQQTPGQGLQFLFEYFSETQRNKGNFPGRFSGRQFSNSRSEMNVSTLELGDSALYLCASGMTSGGYNEQFFGPGTRLTVL.

V is TRBV27 and J is TRBJ1-2, with D hard to call. CDR1 is MNHEY and CDR2 is SMNVEV in the germline V gene (reference sequence). Trimming left V 6 bases short and J 0 bases short, with 8 bases between. The CDR3 spans 13 residues. CDR3 nucleotide sequence: TGTGCCAGCAGCGAGGTGCCTAACTATGGCTACACCTTC. Protein sequence: CASSEVPNYGYTF.

The gene calls are TRBV7-8 and TRBJ2-7, with TRBD2 matching over 13 bases. Unmatched junction bases numbered 5, after V lost 0 bases and J lost 3 bases. The germline V gene has CDR1 SGHVS and CDR2 FQNEAQ. This CDR3 is 17 amino acids long. In DNA form, the CDR3 reads TGTGCCAGCAGCTTAGCGCTGGGACTAGCGGGAATCTACGAGCAGTACTTC. This gives the protein CASSLALGLAGIYEQYF.